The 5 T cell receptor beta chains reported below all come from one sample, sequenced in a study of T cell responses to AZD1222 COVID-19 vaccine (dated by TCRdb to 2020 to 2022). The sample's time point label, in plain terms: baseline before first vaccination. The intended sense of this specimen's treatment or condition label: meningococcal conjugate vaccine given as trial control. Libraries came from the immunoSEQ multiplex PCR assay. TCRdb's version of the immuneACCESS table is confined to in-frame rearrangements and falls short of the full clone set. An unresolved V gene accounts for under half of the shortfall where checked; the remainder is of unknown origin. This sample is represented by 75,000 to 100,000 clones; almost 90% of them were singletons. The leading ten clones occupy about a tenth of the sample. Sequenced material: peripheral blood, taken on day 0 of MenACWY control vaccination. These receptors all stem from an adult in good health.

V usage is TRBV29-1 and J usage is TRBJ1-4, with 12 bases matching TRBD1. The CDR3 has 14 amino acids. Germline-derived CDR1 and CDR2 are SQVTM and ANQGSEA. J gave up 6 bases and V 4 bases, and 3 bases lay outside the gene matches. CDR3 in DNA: TGCAGCGTTGTCGGGACAGGGGGCTATGAAAAACTGTTTTTT. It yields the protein CSVVGTGGYEKLFF.

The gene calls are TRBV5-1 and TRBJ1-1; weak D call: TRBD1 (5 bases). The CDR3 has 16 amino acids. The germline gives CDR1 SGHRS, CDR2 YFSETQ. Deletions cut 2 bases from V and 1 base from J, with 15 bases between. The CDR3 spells CASSLSTSTANTEAFF. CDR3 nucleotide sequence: TGCGCCAGCAGCTTATCTACTTCGACAGCGAACACTGAAGCTTTCTTT.

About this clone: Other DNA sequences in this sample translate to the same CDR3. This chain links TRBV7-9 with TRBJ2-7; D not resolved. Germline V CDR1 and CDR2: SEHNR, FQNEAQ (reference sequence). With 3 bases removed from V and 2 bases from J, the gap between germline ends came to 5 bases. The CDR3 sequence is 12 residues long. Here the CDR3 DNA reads TGTGCCAGCAGCTTGAGTGCCTACGAGCAGTACTTC. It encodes CASSLSAYEQYF.

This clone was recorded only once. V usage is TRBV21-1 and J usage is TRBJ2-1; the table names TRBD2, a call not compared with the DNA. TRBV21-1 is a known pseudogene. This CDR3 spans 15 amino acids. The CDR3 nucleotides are TGTGCCAGCAGCAAAGCGCGGGGCATGGACAATGAGCAGTTCTTC. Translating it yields CASSKARGMDNEQFF.

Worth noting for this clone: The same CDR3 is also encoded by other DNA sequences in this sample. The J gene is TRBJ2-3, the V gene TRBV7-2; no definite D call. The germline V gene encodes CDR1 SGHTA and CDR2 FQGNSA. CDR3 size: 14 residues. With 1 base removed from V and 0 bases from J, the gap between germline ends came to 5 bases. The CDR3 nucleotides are TGTGCCAGCAGCTTAGGGCATAGCACAGATACGCAGTATTTT. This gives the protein CASSLGHSTDTQYF.